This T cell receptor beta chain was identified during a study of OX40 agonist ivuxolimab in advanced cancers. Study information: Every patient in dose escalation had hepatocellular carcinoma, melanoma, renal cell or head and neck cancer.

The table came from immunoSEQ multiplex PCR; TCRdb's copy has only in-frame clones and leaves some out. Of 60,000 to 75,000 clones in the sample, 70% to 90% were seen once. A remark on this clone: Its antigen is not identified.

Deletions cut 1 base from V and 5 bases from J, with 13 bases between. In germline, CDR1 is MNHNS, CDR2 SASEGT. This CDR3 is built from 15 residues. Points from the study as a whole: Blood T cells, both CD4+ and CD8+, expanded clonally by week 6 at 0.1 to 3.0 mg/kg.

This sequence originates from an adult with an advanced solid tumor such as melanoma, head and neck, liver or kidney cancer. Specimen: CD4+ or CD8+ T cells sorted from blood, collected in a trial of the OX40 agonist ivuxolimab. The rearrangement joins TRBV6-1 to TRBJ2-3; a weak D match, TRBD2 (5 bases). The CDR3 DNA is TGTGCCAGCAGTGAAGGGCCCCTGAGGGAAGATACGCAGTATTTT. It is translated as CASSEGPLREDTQYF.